The 18 T cell receptor beta chains in this list originate from one sample, sequenced in a study of cytomegalovirus exposure and HLA in healthy donors. Clones were read by immunoSEQ multiplex PCR, and TCRdb kept only the in-frame ones, dropping some. The sample yields about 170,000 clones, about 96% seen once. The source material was PBMCs. The receptors here all came from a woman younger than 30 in good health and CMV-seronegative.

The rearrangement links TRBV7-2 to TRBJ2-5, with TRBD2 matching over 9 bases. CDR3 length: 13 amino acids. The germline gives CDR1 SGHTA, CDR2 FQGNSA. Trimming at V came to 2 bases and at J to 9 bases, leaving 4 bases not matched to a gene. CDR3 in DNA: TGTGCCAGCAGCTTACCTAGCGGGGAGGCCCAGTACTTC. Protein product: CASSLPSGEAQYF.

The chain carries TRBV6-5 and TRBJ1-2; tentatively, D is TRBD1 (5 bases). V was trimmed by 2 bases and J by 6 bases, leaving 16 bases between them. The V gene's germline CDR1 is MNHEY and CDR2 SVGAGI. The CDR3 loop spans 15 amino acids. The CDR3, as DNA: TGTGCCAGCAGTTACGATGGGCAGGGCTGGAATGGCTACACCTTC. Its translation: CASSYDGQGWNGYTF.

The V and J genes are TRBV30 and TRBJ2-5, with D perhaps matching TRBD1 (6 bases). The CDR3 extends over 14 amino acids. Germline V CDR1 and CDR2: GTSNPN, SVGIG (reference sequence). The V gene lost 3 bases and the J gene lost 4 bases, with 15 bases spanning the gap. The CDR3 nucleotides read TGTGCCTGGAGGAGGGGGTCAGGGCCAGAGACCCAGTACTTC. It yields the protein CAWRRGSGPETQYF.

The V and J genes are TRBV4-1 and TRBJ2-5; TRBD2 aligns across 12 bases. Germline V lookup: CDR1 MGHRA, CDR2 YSYEKL. V dropped 3 bases and J dropped 2; count of bases not matched to a gene: 4. The CDR3 sequence is 16 residues long. In DNA form, the CDR3 reads TGCGCCAGCAGCCACGGACTAGCGGGGACTCAAGAGACCCAGTACTTC. Its translation is CASSHGLAGTQETQYF.

V usage is TRBV4-3 and J usage is TRBJ1-5; 8 bases match TRBD1. Trimming cost V 0 bases and J 0 bases; bases outside gene matches: 7. Germline CDR1 LGHNA, CDR2 YSLEER. This CDR3 has 18 residues. In DNA form, the CDR3 reads TGCGCCAGCAGCCAAGATATCTGGACAGGGTATAGCAATCAGCCCCAGCATTTT. Its protein product is CASSQDIWTGYSNQPQHF.

The chain joins TRBV29-1 to TRBJ1-2, with D hard to call. V was shortened by 4 bases and J by 3 bases, with 18 bases between the two germline ends. The germline V gene has CDR1 SQVTM and CDR2 ANQGSEA. The CDR3 covers 15 residues. CDR3 in DNA: TGCAGCGTTGGTCCCCTACATCCCGAGGACTATGGCTACACCTTC. Protein product: CSVGPLHPEDYGYTF.

This clone has a handful of counts. The rearrangement links TRBV7-6 to TRBJ1-3, with D unresolved. CDR1 is SGHVS, CDR2 FNYEAQ, per germline. The CDR3 is 15 amino acids. V gave up 7 bases and J gave up 0 bases, with 13 bases separating them. CDR3: CASTPTTNSGNTIYF. CDR3 in DNA: TGTGCCAGCACTCCTACTACAAACTCTGGAAACACCATATATTTT.

This chain uses TRBV5-4 with TRBJ2-1, with 11 bases fitting TRBD2. The germline CDR1 and CDR2 sequences are SGHNT and YYREEE (reference sequence). V dropped 2 bases and J dropped 7; count of bases not matched to a gene: 5. The CDR3 spans 15 residues. The CDR3 here is CASSFSGGAQNEQFF. CDR3 sequence (DNA): TGTGCCAGCAGCTTTAGCGGGGGGGCCCAGAATGAGCAGTTCTTC. The complete variable domain, with remaining parts taken from reference TRBV5-4 and TRBJ2-1, reads ETGVTQSPTHLIKTRGQQVTLRCSSQSGHNTVSWYQQALGQGPQFIFQYYREEENGRGNFPPRFSGLQFPNYSSELNVNALELDDSALYLCASSFSGGAQNEQFFGPGTRLTVL.

This clone was counted a single time. V is TRBV5-6 and J is TRBJ1-3; D is undetermined. In germline, CDR1 is SGHDT, CDR2 YYEEEE. With 4 bases removed from V and 0 bases from J, the gap between germline ends came to 17 bases. This CDR3 has 17 residues. The DNA for the CDR3 is TGTGCCAGCAGCGGGAGGAGGTGGGGATCCTCTGGAAACACCATATATTTT. Translated: CASSGRRWGSSGNTIYF.

The rearrangement joins TRBV7-8 to TRBJ2-4, with D possibly being TRBD1 (5 bases). V lost 1 base and J 6 bases, leaving 7 bases between the germline ends. CDR1 is SGHVS and CDR2 is FQNEAQ in the germline V gene. There are 13 residues in the CDR3. This CDR3 is CASSLGQGNIQYF. CDR3 in DNA: TGTGCCAGCAGCTTAGGGCAGGGAAACATTCAGTACTTC.

CDR3: CASSQEAAGVDEQYF. For the CDR3, the DNA is TGTGCCAGCAGCCAAGAAGCAGCGGGGGTGGACGAGCAGTACTTC. J is TRBJ2-7 and V is TRBV4-2, with TRBD2 identical over 8 bases. Germline V gene sequence: CDR1 LGHNA, CDR2 YNFKEQ. The CDR3 spans 15 residues. The ends lost 0 bases at V and 5 bases at J; junction bases unmatched: 6.

This sequence joins TRBV4-2 and TRBJ2-7, with D tentatively TRBD2 (6 bases). CDR3 length: 15 residues. The germline gives CDR1 LGHNA, CDR2 YNFKEQ. V lost 1 base, J lost 1 base, and 11 bases lay in between. The CDR3 DNA is TGTGCCAGCAGCCAAGTCACTAGCCCATCCTACGAGCAGTACTTC. Translation: CASSQVTSPSYEQYF.

The genes are TRBV2 and TRBJ2-5; no definite D call. CDR3 length: 14 residues. The ends were cut back, 2 bases at V and 4 bases at J, with 11 bases in the middle. In germline, CDR1 is SNHLY, CDR2 FYNNEI. The CDR3: CASSELAVSETQYF. The CDR3 nucleotides read TGTGCCAGCAGTGAATTAGCAGTTTCAGAGACCCAGTACTTC.

J is TRBJ2-5 and V is TRBV15, with TRBD1 matching 8 bases. The V gene's germline CDR1 is LNHNV and CDR2 YYDKDF (reference sequence). The CDR3 sequence is 15 residues long. V gave up 1 base and J gave up 4 bases; unmatched junction bases: 5. DNA for the CDR3: TGTGCCACCAGCAGAGTCTTGACAGGGGCAGAGACCCAGTACTTC. This codes for CATSRVLTGAETQYF.

The genes are TRBV7-6 and TRBJ1-1; the D is unclear. V lost 6 bases and J lost 1, with 21 bases in between. The CDR3 is 17 amino acids. In germline, CDR1 is SGHVS, CDR2 FNYEAQ. The CDR3 here is CASRKLLVNSRNTEAFF. CDR3 sequence (DNA): TGTGCCAGCAGAAAGCTGCTTGTGAACAGCCGGAACACTGAAGCTTTCTTT.

J is TRBJ1-1 and V is TRBV5-1; maybe TRBD1 (6 bases). This CDR3 contains 14 residues. V lost 4 bases and J lost 1, with 11 bases in between. Per germline, CDR1 SGHRS and CDR2 YFSETQ. The CDR3 sequence is CASSHGTQNTEAFF. CDR3 nucleotides: TGCGCCAGCAGCCACGGGACACAGAACACTGAAGCTTTCTTT.

The chain employs TRBV6-5 and TRBJ2-5, with TRBD1 identical over 9 bases. CDR3 length: 16 residues. Germline CDR1 MNHEY, CDR2 SVGAGI. Germline trimming cut 6 bases from V and 5 bases from J; bases unmatched to any gene: 13. The CDR3 protein is CASSYSPTGGSETQYF. CDR3 in DNA: TGTGCCAGCAGCTACAGCCCGACAGGGGGGTCGGAGACCCAGTACTTC.

The V and J genes are TRBV30 and TRBJ1-3, with 7 bases identical to TRBD1. The CDR3 extends over 13 amino acids. Germline V gives CDR1 GTSNPN, CDR2 SVGIG (reference sequence). J lost 3 bases, V lost 8 bases, and 7 bases had no gene match. Here the CDR3 DNA reads TGTGCCCATTTCAGGGGGATTGGAAACACCATATATTTT. Encoded protein: CAHFRGIGNTIYF.